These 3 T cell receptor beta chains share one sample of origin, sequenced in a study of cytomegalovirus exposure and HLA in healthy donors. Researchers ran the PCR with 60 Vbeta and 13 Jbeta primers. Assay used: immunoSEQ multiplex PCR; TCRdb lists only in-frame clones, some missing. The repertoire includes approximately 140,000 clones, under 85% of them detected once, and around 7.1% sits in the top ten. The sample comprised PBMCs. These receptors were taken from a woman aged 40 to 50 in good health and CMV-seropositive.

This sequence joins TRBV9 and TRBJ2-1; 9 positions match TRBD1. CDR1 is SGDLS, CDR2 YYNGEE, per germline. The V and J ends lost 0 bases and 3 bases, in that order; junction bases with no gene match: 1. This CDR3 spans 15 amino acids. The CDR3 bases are TGTGCCAGCAGCGTAGGGGACAGGGTCTACAATGAGCAGTTCTTC. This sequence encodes CASSVGDRVYNEQFF.

CDR3 coding DNA: TGTGCCAGCAGCTCTAGTCCGCGAGATACGCAGTATTTT. Translation: CASSSSPRDTQYF. The chain recombines TRBV11-1 with TRBJ2-3; D unresolved. Trimming stripped 4 bases from V and 5 bases from J, with 10 bases between. Germline CDR1 reads SGHAT; CDR2 reads FQDESV (reference sequence). The CDR3 length is 13 residues.

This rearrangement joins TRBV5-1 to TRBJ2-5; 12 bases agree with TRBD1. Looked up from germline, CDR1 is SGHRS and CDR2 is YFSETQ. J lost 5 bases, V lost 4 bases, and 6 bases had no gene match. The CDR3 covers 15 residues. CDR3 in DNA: TGCGCCAGCAGCAAGGGACAGGGGGCGAGGGAGACCCAGTACTTC. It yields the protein CASSKGQGARETQYF. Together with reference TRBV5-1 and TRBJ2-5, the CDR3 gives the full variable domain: KAGVTQTPRYLIKTRGQQVTLSCSPISGHRSVSWYQQTPGQGLQFLFEYFSETQRNKGNFPGRFSGRQFSNSRSEMNVSTLELGDSALYLCASSKGQGARETQYFGPGTRLLVL.